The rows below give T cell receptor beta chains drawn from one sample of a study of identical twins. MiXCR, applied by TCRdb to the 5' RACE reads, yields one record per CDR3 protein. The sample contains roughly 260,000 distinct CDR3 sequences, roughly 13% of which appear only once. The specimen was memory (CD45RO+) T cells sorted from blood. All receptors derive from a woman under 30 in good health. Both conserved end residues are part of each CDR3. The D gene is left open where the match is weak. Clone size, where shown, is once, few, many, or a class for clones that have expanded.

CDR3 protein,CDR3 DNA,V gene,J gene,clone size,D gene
CASSLVETQYF,TGTGCCAGCAGCTTGGTGGAGACCCAGTACTTC,TRBV7-9,TRBJ2-5,many,-
CASSSRGLKAFF,TGTGCCAGCAGTTCCCGGGGGTTAAAAGCTTTCTTT,TRBV12-3/TRBV12-4,TRBJ1-1,many,-
CSASWRGPPYEQYF,TGCAGTGCTAGTTGGCGGGGGCCTCCCTACGAGCAGTACTTC,TRBV20-1,TRBJ2-7,-,-
CATSDSPAGDGDTQYF,TGTGCCACCAGTGATTCCCCAGCGGGGGATGGTGATACGCAGTATTTT,TRBV24-1,TRBJ2-3,-,TRBD2
CASSIRGTEYEQYF,TGTGCCAGCAGTATCCGCGGGACGGAATACGAGCAGTACTTC,TRBV12-3/TRBV12-4,TRBJ2-7,few,-
CASWGGQGKIGYGYTF,TGTGCCAGCTGGGGAGGGCAAGGGAAGATTGGCTATGGCTACACCTTC,TRBV2,TRBJ1-2,few,-
CASSSRPNSGANVLTF,TGTGCCAGCAGTTCCAGACCGAACTCTGGGGCCAACGTCCTGACTTTC,TRBV6-2/TRBV6-3,TRBJ2-6,-,-
CASSLATSGRAYEQYF,TGTGCCAGCAGCTTAGCGACTAGCGGGAGGGCCTACGAGCAGTACTTC,TRBV7-2,TRBJ2-7,few,TRBD2
CASSPNAWAGAQYF,TGTGCCAGCAGCCCGAACGCGTGGGCGGGGGCCCAGTACTTC,TRBV7-2,TRBJ2-5,-,TRBD2
CATSRDQQVYQETQYF,TGTGCCACCAGCAGAGACCAACAGGTATACCAAGAGACCCAGTACTTC,TRBV15,TRBJ2-5,few,-
CASSLVPPDIQYF,TGTGCCAGCAGCTTAGTCCCTCCGGACATTCAGTACTTC,TRBV7-9,TRBJ2-4,few,-
CASSSRFSNQPQHF,TGTGCCAGCAGTTCCCGGTTTAGCAATCAGCCCCAGCATTTT,TRBV12-3/TRBV12-4,TRBJ1-5,-,-
CASSSFSRGINEQFF,TGTGCCAGCAGTTCCTTTTCCCGAGGGATCAATGAGCAGTTCTTC,TRBV12-3/TRBV12-4,TRBJ2-1,many,-
CASRTGRGNEKLFF,TGTGCCAGCAGGACAGGGAGGGGGAATGAAAAACTGTTTTTT,TRBV6-1,TRBJ1-4,few,TRBD1
CASSGLGTSYGYTF,TGTGCCAGCAGTGGTTTGGGAACGTCCTATGGCTACACCTTC,TRBV12-3/TRBV12-4,TRBJ1-2,-,-
CASSFLAREQFF,TGTGCCAGCAGTTTTCTAGCTCGTGAGCAGTTCTTC,TRBV12-3/TRBV12-4,TRBJ2-1,many,-
CASSYPTGNAPDTQYF,TGTGCCAGCAGCTATCCAACAGGGAACGCCCCAGATACGCAGTATTTT,TRBV11-2,TRBJ2-3,few,-
CASSLGAYEQYF,TGTGCCAGCAGTTTAGGGGCCTACGAGCAGTACTTC,TRBV12-3/TRBV12-4,TRBJ2-7,many,-
CASSVEGGTRFPDTQYF,TGTGCCAGCAGCGTAGAAGGGGGGACTAGGTTCCCAGATACGCAGTATTTT,TRBV9,TRBJ2-3,-,TRBD2
CASRDRPIAKNIQYF,TGCGCCAGCAGAGACAGGCCGATAGCCAAAAACATTCAGTACTTC,TRBV10-1,TRBJ2-4,-,-
CASSLAGAGREEQYF,TGCGCCAGCAGCTTGGCCGGGGCGGGTCGAGAAGAGCAGTACTTC,TRBV5-1,TRBJ2-7,-,-
CASSLVAGNNEQFF,TGTGCCAGCAGCTTGGTAGCGGGGAACAATGAGCAGTTCTTC,TRBV5-4,TRBJ2-1,-,TRBD2
CASSFSGELFF,TGTGCCAGCAGTTTCTCCGGGGAGCTGTTTTTT,TRBV12-3/TRBV12-4,TRBJ2-2,many,-
CASFTPLGLRKTQYF,TGTGCCAGCTTTACCCCCCTCGGACTACGGAAGACCCAGTACTTC,TRBV6-2/TRBV6-3,TRBJ2-5,few,-
CASSLGPHYGYTF,TGTGCCAGCAGTTTAGGCCCTCACTATGGCTACACCTTC,TRBV12-3/TRBV12-4,TRBJ1-2,few,-
CACDATRSAGYTF,TGTGCCTGTGACGCAACCCGGTCGGCTGGCTACACCTTC,TRBV30,TRBJ1-2,-,-
CASSQDPQGGTEAFF,TGCGCCAGCAGCCAAGATCCCCAGGGTGGAACTGAAGCTTTCTTT,TRBV4-3,TRBJ1-1,many,-
CASSEGQGFGAFF,TGTGCCAGCAGTGAGGGACAGGGGTTCGGAGCTTTCTTT,TRBV6-4,TRBJ1-1,few,TRBD1
CASSRDGVTYNEQFF,TGCGCCAGCAGCCGTGATGGGGTCACCTACAATGAGCAGTTCTTC,TRBV5-1,TRBJ2-1,-,-
CASEGLAGSDTQYF,TGTGCCAGCGAGGGACTAGCGGGATCAGATACGCAGTATTTT,TRBV6-2/TRBV6-3,TRBJ2-3,many,TRBD2
CASTNMGGRPYNEQFF,TGTGCCAGCACCAATATGGGGGGCCGACCCTACAATGAGCAGTTCTTC,TRBV6-1,TRBJ2-1,-,-
CASSLISLTTVGEAFF,TGTGCCAGCAGCTTAATCTCCCTCACGACAGTAGGAGAAGCTTTCTTT,TRBV7-8,TRBJ1-1,-,-
CASSLGTRAGEQFF,TGTGCCAGCAGCTTAGGGACTAGGGCGGGGGAGCAGTTCTTC,TRBV11-3,TRBJ2-1,-,TRBD2
CASSRPGQGAHEQYF,TGTGCCAGCAGCCGCCCGGGACAGGGGGCCCACGAGCAGTACTTC,TRBV5-5,TRBJ2-7,once,TRBD1
CASSPWVNEQFF,TGTGCCAGCAGCCCCTGGGTCAATGAGCAGTTCTTC,TRBV11-2,TRBJ2-1,few,-
CASRLSGRLTYNEQFF,TGTGCCAGCAGATTAAGCGGGAGGCTAACCTACAATGAGCAGTTCTTC,TRBV5-5,TRBJ2-1,many,TRBD2
CAWSNGQGTNEQFF,TGTGCCTGGAGTAACGGACAGGGGACCAATGAGCAGTTCTTC,TRBV30,TRBJ2-1,few,TRBD1
CASSDTGTSETQYF,TGTGCCAGCTCGGATACCGGGACTAGCGAGACCCAGTACTTC,TRBV6-1,TRBJ2-5,few,TRBD2
CASSLAPASSGYTF,TGTGCCAGCAGCTTAGCTCCTGCTTCGAGTGGCTACACCTTC,TRBV11-3,TRBJ1-2,-,-
CASSVGEGQSHEQYF,TGCGCCAGCAGCGTTGGGGAGGGACAGAGCCACGAGCAGTACTTC,TRBV5-1,TRBJ2-7,-,-
CAWSTLAGGSIGETQYF,TGTGCCTGGTCCACGCTAGCGGGAGGGTCAATAGGAGAGACCCAGTACTTC,TRBV30,TRBJ2-5,-,TRBD2
CATSRQEGSYEQYF,TGTGCCACCAGCAGACAGGAGGGCTCCTACGAGCAGTACTTC,TRBV15,TRBJ2-7,-,-
CASSYGGRANEKLFF,TGTGCCAGCAGCTACGGGGGGCGAGCTAATGAAAAACTGTTTTTT,TRBV7-9,TRBJ1-4,few,-
CASSLAGGSGNEQFF,TGTGCCAGCAGCTTAGCGGGGGGTAGCGGAAATGAGCAGTTCTTC,TRBV7-2,TRBJ2-1,-,-
CASSPGQEGYGYTF,TGTGCCAGCAGCCCGGGACAGGAGGGCTATGGCTACACCTTC,TRBV12-3/TRBV12-4,TRBJ1-2,many,TRBD1
CASSYGGSNTGELFF,TGTGCCAGCAGTTACGGAGGTTCGAACACCGGGGAGCTGTTTTTT,TRBV6-5,TRBJ2-2,many,-
CSADDRDYGYTF,TGCAGTGCTGATGACAGGGATTATGGCTACACCTTC,TRBV20-1,TRBJ1-2,many,TRBD1
CASGPVAGGHEQYF,TGTGCCAGCGGCCCGGTGGCGGGAGGGCACGAGCAGTACTTC,TRBV4-2,TRBJ2-7,-,TRBD2
CSVEEGTGELFF,TGCAGCGTTGAAGAGGGGACCGGGGAGCTGTTTTTT,TRBV29-1,TRBJ2-2,-,-
CASSQDLGTGDGYTF,TGTGCCAGCAGCCAAGACCTCGGGACAGGGGATGGCTACACCTTC,TRBV4-2,TRBJ1-2,many,TRBD1
CASSLEGHSVVTF,TGTGCCAGCAGTTTGGAAGGGCACTCCGTTGTTACCTTC,TRBV27,TRBJ1-2,few,-
CSARGPVVKEKLFF,TGCAGTGCTAGAGGTCCGGTGGTGAAGGAAAAACTGTTTTTT,TRBV20-1,TRBJ1-4,many,-